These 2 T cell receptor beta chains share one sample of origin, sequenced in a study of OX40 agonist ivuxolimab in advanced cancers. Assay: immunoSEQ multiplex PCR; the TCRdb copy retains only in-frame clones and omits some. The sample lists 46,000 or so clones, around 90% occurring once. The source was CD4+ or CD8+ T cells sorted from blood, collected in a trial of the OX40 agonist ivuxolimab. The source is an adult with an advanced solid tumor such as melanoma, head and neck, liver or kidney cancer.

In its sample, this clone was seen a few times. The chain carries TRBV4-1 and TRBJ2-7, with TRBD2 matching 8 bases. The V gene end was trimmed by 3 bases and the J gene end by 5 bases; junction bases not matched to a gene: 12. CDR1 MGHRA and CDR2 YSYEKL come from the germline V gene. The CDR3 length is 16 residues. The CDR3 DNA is TGCGCCAGCAGCCAGGGTAGCGGGAAGCCCGCCGACGAGCAGTACTTC. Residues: CASSQGSGKPADEQYF.

The CDR3 region has the DNA TGCGCCAGCAGCCAGGCCGGACCCATGAACACTGAAGCTTTCTTT. Protein product: CASSQAGPMNTEAFF. This chain connects TRBV4-1 to TRBJ1-1; D not resolved. The V gene lost 3 bases and the J gene lost 0 bases, with 11 bases spanning the gap. The CDR3 runs 15 residues. Germline V gene sequence: CDR1 MGHRA, CDR2 YSYEKL.